This TCR beta chain was identified in a study of T cell changes during pregnancy in multiple sclerosis. This CDR3 is 16 amino acids long. The germline V and J ends were trimmed by 4 bases and 4 bases, with 20 bases remaining between them. Per the germline V gene, CDR1 is SEHNR and CDR2 is FQNEAQ (reference sequence). Using immunoSEQ multiplex PCR, the repertoire was profiled, and TCRdb retains in-frame clones only, with some absent. The sample has tens of thousands of clones; about 91% are singletons. This material consisted of peripheral blood, taken after pregnancy. The TCR was taken from a female donor with multiple sclerosis, enrolled in a pregnancy study. V gene TRBV7-9 combines with J gene TRBJ2-7; a possible D gene is TRBD2 (6 bases). This CDR3 is CASSSPGSGGAYEQYF. The CDR3 coding sequence is TGTGCCAGCAGCTCCCCGGGCTCCGGGGGAGCTTACGAGCAGTACTTC. Together with reference TRBV7-9 and TRBJ2-7, the CDR3 gives the full variable domain: DTGVSQNPRHKITKRGQNVTFRCDPISEHNRLYWYRQTLGQGPEFLTYFQNEAQLEKSRLLSDRFSAERPKGSFSTLEIQRTEQGDSAMYLCASSSPGSGGAYEQYFGPGTRLTVT.